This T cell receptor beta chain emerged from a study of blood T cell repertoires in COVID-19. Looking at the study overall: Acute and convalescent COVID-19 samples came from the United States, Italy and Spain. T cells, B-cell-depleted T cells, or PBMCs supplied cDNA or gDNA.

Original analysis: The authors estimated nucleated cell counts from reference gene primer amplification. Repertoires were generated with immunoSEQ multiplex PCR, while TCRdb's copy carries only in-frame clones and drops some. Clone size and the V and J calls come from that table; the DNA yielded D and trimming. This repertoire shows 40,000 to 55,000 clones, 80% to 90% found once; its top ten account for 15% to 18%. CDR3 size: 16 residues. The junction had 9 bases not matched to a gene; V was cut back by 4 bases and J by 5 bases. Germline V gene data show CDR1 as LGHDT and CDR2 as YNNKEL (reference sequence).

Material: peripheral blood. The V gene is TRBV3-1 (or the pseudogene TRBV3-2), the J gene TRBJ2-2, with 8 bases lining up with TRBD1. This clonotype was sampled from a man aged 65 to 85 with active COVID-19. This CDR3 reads CASSPRNRGVTGELFF. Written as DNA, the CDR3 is TGTGCCAGCAGCCCGAGAAACAGGGGGGTAACCGGGGAGCTGTTTTTT.